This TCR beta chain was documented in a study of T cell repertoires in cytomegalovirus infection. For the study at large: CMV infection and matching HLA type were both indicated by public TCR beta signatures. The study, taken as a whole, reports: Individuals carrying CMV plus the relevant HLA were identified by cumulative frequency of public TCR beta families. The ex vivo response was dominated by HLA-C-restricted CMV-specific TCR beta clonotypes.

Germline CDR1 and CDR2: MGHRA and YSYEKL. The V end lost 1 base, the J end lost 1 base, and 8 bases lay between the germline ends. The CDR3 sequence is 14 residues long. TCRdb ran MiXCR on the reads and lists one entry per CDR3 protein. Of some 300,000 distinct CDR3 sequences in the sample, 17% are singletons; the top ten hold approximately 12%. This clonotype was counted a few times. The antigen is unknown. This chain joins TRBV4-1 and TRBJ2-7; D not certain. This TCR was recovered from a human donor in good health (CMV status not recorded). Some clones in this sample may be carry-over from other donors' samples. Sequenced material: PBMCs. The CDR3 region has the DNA TGCGCCAGCAGCCAAGCTGTCCGATCCTACGAGCAGTACTTC. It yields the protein CASSQAVRSYEQYF.